The 20 T cell receptor beta chains below all came from one sample that was sequenced in a study of monozygotic twins with cystic fibrosis (dated by TCRdb to the early 2020s). Library method: the immunoSEQ multiplex PCR assay. The table comes from immuneACCESS by way of TCRdb, which keeps in-frame sequences with V and J called. Part of the clones is missing from these tables; in studies checked, under half for an unresolved V gene and the rest for unknown reasons. A total of approximately 17,000 clones appear in this sample, around 97% of them only once. About 0.6% of the sample belongs to the ten largest clones. Sequenced material: blood. All receptors come from a girl aged 2-15 years with cystic fibrosis.

The chain combines TRBV7-2 with TRBJ2-5; 9 positions match TRBD2. CDR3 length: 15 amino acids. Germline V gene data show CDR1 as SGHTA and CDR2 as FQGNSA. V was clipped by 5 bases and J by 2 bases; unmatched bases: 6. Here the CDR3 reads CASSPQRGEQETQYF. The CDR3 DNA reads TGTGCCAGCAGCCCCCAGCGGGGGGAACAAGAGACCCAGTACTTC.

The chain couples TRBV19 to TRBJ1-2, with a weak D call TRBD1 (6 bases). In germline, CDR1 is LNHDA, CDR2 SQIVND (reference sequence). The CDR3 runs 14 residues. V was pared by 3 bases and J by 4 bases, with 12 bases between. The CDR3 is CASSIPTTGYGYTF. The CDR3 DNA sequence: TGTGCCAGTAGTATCCCTACGACAGGCTATGGCTACACCTTC.

The V and J genes are TRBV6-5 and TRBJ1-1; unclear D gene. The CDR3 length is 13 residues. In germline, CDR1 is MNHEY, CDR2 SVGAGI. The germline V and J ends were trimmed by 7 bases and 9 bases, with 18 bases remaining between them. CDR3 protein: CASKGSGYGKAFF. The CDR3 DNA reads TGTGCCAGCAAAGGTTCGGGGTATGGGAAAGCTTTCTTT.

The chain combines TRBV7-2 with TRBJ1-5, with D unresolved. The CDR3 sequence is 13 residues long. Per the germline V gene, CDR1 is SGHTA and CDR2 is FQGNSA. The V end lost 2 bases, the J end lost 9 bases, and 11 bases lay between the germline ends. CDR3 loop: CASSLPPLRPQHF. CDR3 sequence (DNA): TGTGCCAGCAGCTTACCCCCGCTGAGGCCCCAGCATTTT. Variable domain in full (rest from reference TRBV7-2 and TRBJ1-5): GAGVSQSPSNKVTEKGKDVELRCDPISGHTALYWYRQSLGQGLEFLIYFQGNSAPDKSGLPSDRFSAERTGGSVSTLTIQRTQQEDSAVYLCASSLPPLRPQHFGDGTRLSIL.

The gene calls are TRBV5-4 and TRBJ2-1, with D perhaps TRBD1 (6 bases). Germline values: CDR1 SGHNT, CDR2 YYREEE (reference sequence). The CDR3 is 14 amino acids. Trimming took off 2 bases at V and 4 bases at J, with 10 bases between the two ends. DNA for the CDR3: TGTGCCAGCAGCTTCGGACAGTTTTACAATGAGCAGTTCTTC. This gives the protein CASSFGQFYNEQFF.

This chain links TRBV5-1 with TRBJ2-3; D is ambiguous. V gave up 1 base and J gave up 2 bases, with 11 bases separating them. Germline CDR1 and CDR2: SGHRS and YFSETQ. The CDR3 runs 15 residues. The CDR3 bases are TGCGCCAGCAGCTTGAATCTGGGGAACACAGATACGCAGTATTTT. Its translation is CASSLNLGNTDTQYF.

The chain carries TRBV4-3 and TRBJ1-2; unclear D gene. This CDR3 is 14 amino acids long. V was pared by 0 bases and J by 4 bases, with 9 bases between. In germline, CDR1 is LGHNA, CDR2 YSLEER. The DNA of the CDR3 is TGCGCCAGCAGCCAAGACTTAAGCAGCTATGGCTACACCTTC. Its protein is CASSQDLSSYGYTF.

The chain employs TRBV5-1 and TRBJ1-1; TRBD1 matches at 8 bases. J lost 5 bases, V lost 4 bases, and 10 bases had no gene match. Germline loops: CDR1 SGHRS, CDR2 YFSETQ. The CDR3 contains 15 residues. Written as DNA, the CDR3 is TGCGCCAGCAGCACTCGGACAGGGACGGGGACTGAAGCTTTCTTT. Translated: CASSTRTGTGTEAFF.

The rearrangement uses TRBV10-3 and TRBJ1-2, with D unclear. With 3 bases removed from V and 1 base from J, the gap between germline ends came to 6 bases. Per the germline V gene, CDR1 is ENHRY and CDR2 is SYGVKD. The CDR3 is made up of 13 amino acids. This CDR3 reads CAISDPINYGYTF. CDR3 coding DNA: TGTGCCATCAGTGATCCTATTAACTATGGCTACACCTTC.

The chain links TRBV19 to TRBJ1-1; D is uncertain. The CDR3 length is 13 residues. The germline V gene has CDR1 LNHDA and CDR2 SQIVND (reference sequence). V was trimmed by 3 bases and J by 4 bases, leaving 9 bases between them. The chain's CDR3 is CASSIIRGTEAFF. CDR3 nucleotides: TGTGCCAGTAGTATTATTCGAGGCACTGAAGCTTTCTTT.

The V and J genes are TRBV7-2 and TRBJ2-5; the D gene could be TRBD1 or TRBD2 (5 bases each). The germline V and J ends were trimmed by 5 bases and 0 bases, with 16 bases remaining between them. The V gene's germline CDR1 is SGHTA and CDR2 FQGNSA. The CDR3 length is 16 residues. CDR3 loop: CASSGGPAEYQETQYF. Written as DNA, the CDR3 is TGTGCCAGCAGCGGGGGACCAGCGGAATACCAAGAGACCCAGTACTTC.

CDR3 DNA: TGTGCCAGCAGCCCAAGCACAGATACGCAGTATTTT. Amino acids: CASSPSTDTQYF. This rearrangement joins TRBV7-9 to TRBJ2-3; D gene unclear. Germline CDR1 SEHNR, CDR2 FQNEAQ (reference sequence). This CDR3 is built from 12 residues. V shed 5 bases and J shed 0 bases, with 3 bases lying between them.

The chain has TRBV6-5 and TRBJ1-2; D is perhaps TRBD1 (5 bases). The CDR3 consists of 14 residues. The germline V and J ends were trimmed by 2 bases and 6 bases, with 13 bases remaining between them. Germline V CDR1 and CDR2: MNHEY, SVGAGI. The CDR3 region has the DNA TGTGCCAGCAGTTACCCTGGAGGCAGGGATGGCTACACCTTC. It translates to CASSYPGGRDGYTF.

J is TRBJ2-1 and V is TRBV5-1; maybe TRBD2 (6 bases). V was trimmed by 0 bases and J by 5 bases, leaving 12 bases between them. CDR3 length: 15 amino acids. Looked up from germline, CDR1 is SGHRS and CDR2 is YFSETQ. The CDR3 DNA reads TGCGCCAGCAGCTTGGTGCCTCCTAGCGACAATGAGCAGTTCTTC. Translation gives CASSLVPPSDNEQFF.

The rearrangement uses TRBV5-1 and TRBJ1-3, with D tentatively TRBD1 (5 bases). The germline gives CDR1 SGHRS, CDR2 YFSETQ. V was trimmed by 0 bases and J by 2 bases, leaving 12 bases between them. The CDR3 is 16 residues long. The CDR3 is CASSLVTGGPGNTIYF. Here the CDR3 DNA reads TGCGCCAGCAGCTTGGTAACGGGGGGACCTGGAAACACCATATATTTT.

This clone was seen once. V and J are TRBV5-1 and TRBJ2-7; a possible D gene is TRBD1 (6 bases). The germline CDR1 and CDR2 sequences are SGHRS and YFSETQ. V was pared by 0 bases and J by 0 bases, with 7 bases between. The CDR3 covers 14 residues. CDR3 sequence (DNA): TGCGCCAGCAGCTTGGTGACAGGCTCCTACGAGCAGTACTTC. Its protein product is CASSLVTGSYEQYF.

This chain joins TRBV5-1 and TRBJ1-2, with TRBD1 identical over 8 bases. The ends lost 5 bases at V and 6 bases at J; junction bases unmatched: 6. Germline CDR1 and CDR2: SGHRS and YFSETQ. The CDR3 spans 13 residues. The CDR3 sequence: CASRFRGRDGYTF. CDR3 coding DNA: TGCGCCAGCAGATTCAGGGGGCGCGATGGCTACACCTTC.

This clone has only one observation. CDR3 amino acids: CASSETGGAVEQYF. The CDR3 region has the DNA TGTGCCAGCAGTGAAACAGGGGGCGCGGTCGAGCAGTACTTC. This chain uses TRBV2 with TRBJ2-7; 9 bases agree with TRBD1. The trim removed 2 bases at V and 6 bases at J, leaving 5 bases unmatched. The CDR3 sequence is 14 residues long. Germline assignment: CDR1 SNHLY and CDR2 FYNNEI. The variable domain in full, completed from reference TRBV2 and TRBJ2-7, reads EPEVTQTPSHQVTQMGQEVILRCVPISNHLYFYWYRQILGQKVEFLVSFYNNEISEKSEIFDDQFSVERPDGSNFTLKIRSTKLEDSAMYFCASSETGGAVEQYFGPGTRLTVT.

The chain links TRBV7-9 to TRBJ1-3; D gene unclear. Germline CDR1 reads SEHNR; CDR2 reads FQNEAQ (reference sequence). Trimming shortened V by 8 bases and J by 0 bases, and 17 bases separated the two germline ends. The CDR3 runs to 16 residues. This CDR3 reads CASVTRRPYSGNTIYF. The CDR3 DNA is TGTGCCAGCGTCACAAGACGCCCGTACTCTGGAAACACCATATATTTT.

This chain connects TRBV4-1 to TRBJ1-2; 11 nucleotides align to TRBD1. Per the germline V gene, CDR1 is MGHRA and CDR2 is YSYEKL. V shed 1 base, J shed 5 bases, and the junction held 6 bases outside the gene matches. This CDR3 spans 16 amino acids. The CDR3 DNA follows: TGCGCCAGCAGCCAAGGGGACAGGGGGGATAAATATGGCTACACCTTC. This translates into CASSQGDRGDKYGYTF.